This section outlines one T cell receptor (beta chain) sequence together with its context. Its antigen is as yet unknown. These data are taken from a study of T cells in Graves' hyperthyroidism and ophthalmopathy. Regions amplified from RNA transcripts were the TCR beta CDR3 regions. A first-round RT-PCR of the TCR CDR3 used the HTBI primer set. Each CDR3 protein gets one entry after TCRdb re-called the multiplex PCR reads with MiXCR. This table has roughly 290,000 distinct CDR3 sequences, 10% to 15% appearing once. Whole-study findings and limits: A model built on 13 V-J features separated ophthalmopathy from stable hyperthyroidism. The model identified upcoming ophthalmopathy a median roughly 6.5 months ahead of onset.

Trimming removed 4 bases at V and 7 bases at J, with 15 bases between. The germline gives CDR1 SGHNT, CDR2 YYREEE (reference sequence). This CDR3 contains 13 residues. Sequenced sample: blood. The sequence was collected from a woman in her twenties or thirties with Graves' hyperthyroidism that later progressed to Graves' ophthalmopathy. The chain recombines TRBV5-4 with TRBJ2-7, with D perhaps TRBD2 (7 bases). CDR3 sequence: CASSPGGAEEQYF. The CDR3 DNA reads as TGTGCCAGCAGCCCTGGGGGGGCAGAGGAGCAGTACTTC.